Shown below are 3 T cell receptor beta chains from a single sample sequenced in a study of cytomegalovirus exposure and HLA in healthy donors. The PCR used 60 Vbeta and 13 Jbeta primers. Here immunoSEQ multiplex PCR was the method, and the copy in TCRdb shows in-frame clones only, minus some. The table shows about 160,000 clones, with around 76% occurring only once. The sequenced sample was PBMCs. The receptor source for this set is a female donor in good health and CMV-seronegative.

CDR3 amino acids: CAISDREDQPQHF. DNA for the CDR3: TGTGCCATCAGCGACAGGGAGGATCAGCCCCAGCATTTT. The chain recombines TRBV10-3 with TRBJ1-5; 7 bases match TRBD1. The length of the CDR3 is 13 residues. CDR1 is ENHRY and CDR2 is SYGVKD in the germline V gene. The trim removed 6 bases at V and 5 bases at J, leaving 4 bases unmatched.

This clone was detected only a few times. The chain carries TRBV19 and TRBJ2-5; D is unclear. Germline V CDR1 and CDR2: LNHDA, SQIVND (reference sequence). The CDR3 runs to 11 residues. The germline V and J ends were trimmed by 10 bases and 5 bases, with 11 bases remaining between them. CDR3 sequence reads: CATVEWETQYF. The CDR3 DNA reads as TGTGCCACTGTAGAGTGGGAGACCCAGTACTTC.

This chain connects TRBV18 to TRBJ2-7; 9 bases line up with TRBD1. Unmatched junction bases numbered 13, after V lost 6 bases and J lost 4 bases. Germline-derived CDR1 and CDR2 are KGHSH and LQKENI. The CDR3 is made up of 16 amino acids. The CDR3 protein is CASSASLDRGRYEQYF. CDR3 nucleotide sequence: TGTGCCAGCTCGGCCAGCCTGGACAGGGGAAGGTACGAGCAGTACTTC.